Following are 9 T cell receptor beta chains from one sample sequenced in a study of cytomegalovirus exposure and HLA in healthy donors. This table comes from immunoSEQ multiplex PCR, and its TCRdb copy is limited to in-frame clones, with some not included. This sample has about 60,000 clones, with more than 85% found just once. The sample consisted of PBMCs. These receptors were taken from a woman aged 18-35 years in good health and CMV-seropositive.

This chain joins TRBV9 and TRBJ1-1; TRBD1 might be the D (5 bases). With 1 base removed from V and 5 bases from J, the gap between germline ends came to 12 bases. CDR3 size: 14 residues. CDR1 is SGDLS, CDR2 YYNGEE, per germline. In nucleotides, the CDR3 is TGTGCCAGCAGCGTACGGGGGGACGGTACTGAAGCTTTCTTT. The encoded protein is CASSVRGDGTEAFF. Combining the CDR3 with reference TRBV9 and TRBJ1-1 gives the whole variable domain DSGVTQTPKHLITATGQRVTLRCSPRSGDLSVYWYQQSLDQGLQFLIQYYNGEERAKGNILERFSAQQFPDLHSELNLSSLELGDSALYFCASSVRGDGTEAFFGQGTRLTVV.

A single count supports this clone. This chain joins TRBV11-3 and TRBJ2-1; perhaps TRBD2 as D (6 bases). Deletions cut 5 bases from V and 9 bases from J, with 14 bases between. The CDR3 consists of 13 residues. Germline CDR1 is SGHNT and CDR2 is YENEEA. The chain's CDR3 is CASSRNPSVEQFF. CDR3 in DNA: TGTGCCAGCAGCAGAAACCCTAGCGTTGAGCAGTTCTTC.

This chain connects TRBV28 to TRBJ1-2; D call uncertain. The CDR3 runs 12 residues. V lost 2 bases to trimming and J lost 5 bases, with 6 bases between them. Germline values: CDR1 MDHEN, CDR2 SYDVKM. CDR3: CASSLRGYGYTF. For the CDR3, the DNA is TGTGCCAGCAGTTTACGGGGATATGGCTACACCTTC.

The chain uses TRBV6-1 and TRBJ1-1, with D uncertain. Trimming shortened V by 5 bases and J by 7 bases, and 8 bases separated the two germline ends. The CDR3 is 11 residues long. The germline CDR1 and CDR2 sequences are MNHNS and SASEGT. Here the CDR3 reads CASSYSGEAFF. CDR3 in DNA: TGTGCCAGCAGTTATTCCGGTGAAGCTTTCTTT.

CDR3: CASMGPPAPALNTGELFF. The CDR3 DNA follows: TGTGCCAGCATGGGTCCTCCAGCACCAGCGTTAAACACCGGGGAGCTGTTTTTT. The chain has TRBV2 and TRBJ2-2; no clear D gene. The CDR3 runs to 18 residues. The germline gives CDR1 SNHLY, CDR2 FYNNEI. Trimming shortened V by 7 bases and J by 2 bases, and 23 bases separated the two germline ends.

The CDR3 DNA follows: TGCAGTGCTCGGCGGGGTAATGAGCAGTTCTTC. It encodes CSARRGNEQFF. V usage is TRBV20-1 and J usage is TRBJ2-1, with D perhaps TRBD2 (6 bases). The V end was cut by 5 bases, the J end by 7 bases, with 9 bases between. Germline V gene data show CDR1 as DFQATT and CDR2 as SNEGSKA (reference sequence). The CDR3 runs to 11 residues.

J is TRBJ1-1 and V is TRBV9; D possibly corresponds to TRBD1 (6 bases). The CDR3 spans 15 residues. CDR1 is SGDLS, CDR2 YYNGEE, per germline. Trimming removed 0 bases from V and 5 bases from J, with 14 bases in between. The CDR3 nucleotides are TGTGCCAGCAGCGTAGCCCCAGGGGCTGGGACTGAAGCTTTCTTT. This translates into CASSVAPGAGTEAFF.

The chain uses TRBV9 and TRBJ1-2; 10 bases agree with TRBD1. This CDR3 comprises 17 residues. In germline, CDR1 is SGDLS, CDR2 YYNGEE. V dropped 3 bases and J dropped 4; count of bases not matched to a gene: 12. This chain's CDR3 is CASSARDRGRLGYGYTF. CDR3 nucleotide sequence: TGTGCCAGCAGCGCGAGGGACAGGGGCCGTCTAGGCTATGGCTACACCTTC.

The chain has TRBV28 and TRBJ1-5; maybe TRBD1 (6 bases). Deletions cut 6 bases from V and 5 bases from J, with 14 bases between. The CDR3 loop spans 14 amino acids. Germline assignment: CDR1 MDHEN and CDR2 SYDVKM. Here the CDR3 reads CASSRTVSDQPQHF. CDR3 DNA sequence: TGTGCCAGCAGCCGGACAGTATCGGATCAGCCCCAGCATTTT.